A single sample gave rise to the 23 T cell receptor beta chains below, sequenced in a study of T-cell memory formation after mild COVID-19. TCRdb re-called the 5' RACE reads through MiXCR, storing one row per CDR3 protein. The sample contains roughly 350,000 distinct CDR3 sequences, 20% to 25% of which appear only once. The sample comprised PBMCs or a T cell subset sorted from them (not recorded which). These TCRs come from an adult woman who had mild COVID-19 (a few samples of this study predate the infection). Cell type and time point are not known.

V is TRBV11-2 and J is TRBJ2-3; D is undetermined. With 9 bases removed from V and 0 bases from J, the gap between germline ends came to 16 bases. This CDR3 comprises 15 residues. Germline V gene lookup returns CDR1 SGHAT and CDR2 FQNNGV. CDR3 protein: CASTPLDPSTDTQYF. The CDR3 DNA reads as TGTGCCAGTACGCCACTGGACCCCAGCACAGATACGCAGTATTTT.

The chain carries TRBV20-1 and TRBJ1-5; D may be TRBD1 (5 bases). CDR1 is DFQATT, CDR2 SNEGSKA, per germline (reference sequence). The CDR3 contains 16 residues. Trimming pared 3 bases from V and 4 bases from J, leaving 19 bases between. DNA of the CDR3: TGCAGTGCTAGGGAACACGGCCGGGGCGGTAATCAGCCCCAGCATTTT. It encodes CSAREHGRGGNQPQHF.

This clonotype was counted a few times. The V call is TRBV12-3 or TRBV12-4, the J call TRBJ2-3; tentatively, D is TRBD1 or TRBD2 (6 bases each). The V end was cut by 3 bases, the J end by 6 bases, with 22 bases between. The CDR3 contains 17 residues. This CDR3 is CASSLDEGGSSRDTQYF. The CDR3 DNA sequence: TGTGCCAGCAGTTTGGACGAGGGGGGATCGTCGAGGGATACGCAGTATTTT.

This clonotype was picked up a small number of times. The chain is built from TRBV24-1 and TRBJ2-7; D call uncertain. CDR1 KGHDR and CDR2 SFDVKD come from the germline V gene. This CDR3 has 14 residues. V lost 3 bases to trimming and J lost 0 bases, with 8 bases between them. CDR3 in amino acids: CATSDRASSYEQYF. CDR3 nucleotide sequence: TGTGCCACCAGTGATCGGGCGAGCTCCTACGAGCAGTACTTC.

This clonotype was seen only a few times. J is TRBJ2-1 and V is TRBV5-1; 9 positions match TRBD2. Trimming cost V 4 bases and J 2 bases; bases outside gene matches: 10. The CDR3 extends over 17 amino acids. Germline values: CDR1 SGHRS, CDR2 YFSETQ. CDR3 region: CASSPGLAGVAYNEQFF. CDR3 in DNA: TGCGCCAGCAGCCCGGGGTTAGCGGGAGTGGCCTACAATGAGCAGTTCTTC.

This clonotype appeared many times. This sequence joins TRBV5-6 and TRBJ2-7; D may be TRBD1 (6 bases). V was trimmed by 4 bases and J by 4 bases, leaving 21 bases between them. This CDR3 is built from 16 residues. CDR1 and CDR2 from the germline V gene are SGHDT and YYEEEE. The CDR3 region has the DNA TGTGCCAGCAGCCCGAGCTACAGGGTTCATGTGTACGAGCAGTACTTC. It yields the protein CASSPSYRVHVYEQYF.

The table lists this clonotype with a few counts. This chain joins TRBV4-1 and TRBJ1-5; D is uncertain. Trimming removed 4 bases from V and 4 bases from J, with 11 bases in between. The germline gives CDR1 MGHRA, CDR2 YSYEKL. CDR3 length equals 14 residues. The DNA for the CDR3 is TGCGCCAGCAGCCCCCGTAGCCAGAATCAGCCCCAGCATTTT. This translates into CASSPRSQNQPQHF.

In DNA, the CDR3 is TGTGCCAGCAGTTACAACGCCGGGGAGACCCAGTACTTC. This codes for CASSYNAGETQYF. This rearrangement joins TRBV12-3 or TRBV12-4 to TRBJ2-5; D uncertain. The CDR3 extends over 13 amino acids. Trimming left V 4 bases short and J 5 bases short, with 11 bases between.

The chain combines TRBV18 with TRBJ2-1, with 7 bases fitting TRBD2. CDR1 and CDR2 (germline): KGHSH, LQKENI. V was pared by 2 bases and J by 0 bases, with 1 base of the junction left unmatched. The CDR3 has 15 amino acids. Written as DNA, the CDR3 is TGTGCCAGCTCACCAAGCGGGGTCTCCTACAATGAGCAGTTCTTC. It yields the protein CASSPSGVSYNEQFF.

This clonotype occurred a few times. The rearrangement links TRBV27 to TRBJ2-7; 7 nucleotides align to TRBD1. J lost 4 bases, V lost 2 bases, and 5 bases had no gene match. CDR3 length: 14 amino acids. Per the germline V gene, CDR1 is MNHEY and CDR2 is SMNVEV (reference sequence). CDR3 residues: CASSLGAGGYEQYF. The CDR3 DNA reads as TGTGCCAGCAGTTTAGGGGCAGGGGGATACGAGCAGTACTTC.

This sequence joins TRBV20-1 and TRBJ1-4; D perhaps matches TRBD1 (6 bases). From germline, CDR1 is DFQATT and CDR2 SNEGSKA (reference sequence). Between the trimmed V and J ends, which lost 2 bases and 7 bases, there was a span of 14 bases. This CDR3 comprises 14 residues. The CDR3 here is CSARTRQGGEKLFF. The CDR3 bases are TGCAGTGCTAGAACCCGACAAGGGGGTGAAAAACTGTTTTTT.

The J gene is TRBJ2-7, the V gene TRBV10-3, with no clear D. The CDR3 runs to 14 residues. V was pared by 9 bases and J by 2 bases, with 17 bases between. Germline V gives CDR1 ENHRY, CDR2 SYGVKD. The DNA for the CDR3 is TGTGCCATACGAGGAACCCCCAGCCCCTACGAGCAGTACTTC. This sequence encodes CAIRGTPSPYEQYF.

The J gene is TRBJ1-1, the V gene TRBV5-1; D is uncertain. V was pared by 2 bases and J by 1 base, with 9 bases between. This CDR3 has 14 amino acids. CDR1 is SGHRS, CDR2 YFSETQ, per germline. The CDR3 coding sequence is TGCGCCAGCAGCTTTGGGCGATCGAACACTGAAGCTTTCTTT. Its protein is CASSFGRSNTEAFF. The whole variable domain, filled in from reference TRBV5-1 and TRBJ1-1, reads KAGVTQTPRYLIKTRGQQVTLSCSPISGHRSVSWYQQTPGQGLQFLFEYFSETQRNKGNFPGRFSGRQFSNSRSEMNVSTLELGDSALYLCASSFGRSNTEAFFGQGTRLTVV.

This clonotype was detected only a few times. The chain joins TRBV5-6 to TRBJ1-1; D is uncertain. Deletions cut 4 bases from V and 8 bases from J, with 18 bases between. The length of the CDR3 is 14 residues. Germline V gene sequence: CDR1 SGHDT, CDR2 YYEEEE. This CDR3 is CASSTYGQVSEAFF. DNA for the CDR3: TGTGCCAGCAGCACGTACGGGCAGGTCAGCGAAGCTTTCTTT.

This clonotype was detected only a few times. The chain couples TRBV7-2 to TRBJ1-2; no clear D gene. Per germline, CDR1 SGHTA and CDR2 FQGNSA. The CDR3 spans 14 residues. With 5 bases removed from V and 4 bases from J, the gap between germline ends came to 14 bases. The CDR3 DNA is TGTGCCAGCAGCCCCCGGGGTCCGCTCTATGGCTACACCTTC. Translating gives CASSPRGPLYGYTF.

Ten or more counts support this clonotype. The gene calls are TRBV12-3 or TRBV12-4 and TRBJ2-1, with a tentative D call TRBD2 (6 bases). This CDR3 spans 17 amino acids. Trimming took 9 bases from V and 1 from J, leaving 22 bases between them. The DNA of the CDR3 is TGTGCCAGGCCCTGGGACTCGCTCTGCCTTTCCTACAATGAGCAGTTCTTC. It specifies CARPWDSLCLSYNEQFF.

This clonotype has more than one count but fewer than ten. This chain links TRBV4-2 with TRBJ1-6; 8 nucleotides line up with TRBD1. The CDR3 has 16 amino acids. The germline V gene has CDR1 LGHNA and CDR2 YNFKEQ. Trimming removed 4 bases from V and 10 bases from J; junction bases left unmatched: 12. The CDR3 coding sequence is TGTGCCAGCAGCCCGTCGGGTGGCCAGGGGGCATCACCCCTCCACTTT. Its protein is CASSPSGGQGASPLHF.

There are a few counts of this clonotype. CDR3 DNA sequence: TGCGCCAGCCGAGACAGGGCCGGGGCCAACGTCCTGACTTTC. It translates to CASRDRAGANVLTF. V usage is TRBV5-1 and J usage is TRBJ2-6, with 7 nucleotides matching TRBD1. J lost 4 bases, V lost 7 bases, and 5 bases had no gene match. In germline, CDR1 is SGHRS, CDR2 YFSETQ. This CDR3 spans 14 amino acids.

This chain connects TRBV30 to TRBJ2-5; TRBD1 is a possible D gene (5 bases). CDR3 length: 13 amino acids. V gave up 3 bases and J gave up 7 bases, with 15 bases separating them. Looked up from germline, CDR1 is GTSNPN and CDR2 is SVGIG (reference sequence). The CDR3 is CAWSTDNSGTQYF. The CDR3, as DNA: TGTGCCTGGAGCACGGACAATAGTGGGACCCAGTACTTC.

This clonotype was detected many times. The rearrangement joins TRBV12-3 or TRBV12-4 to TRBJ2-1; 11 bases are a match to TRBD1. The CDR3 contains 13 residues. V gave up 6 bases and J gave up 9 bases; unmatched junction bases: 4. CDR3 amino acids: CASRGTGGIEQFF. Written as DNA, the CDR3 is TGTGCCAGCAGGGGGACAGGGGGGATTGAGCAGTTCTTC.

The chain carries TRBV5-1 and TRBJ1-4, with D possibly matching TRBD1 (5 bases). The CDR3 contains 15 residues. With 3 bases removed from V and 5 bases from J, the gap between germline ends came to 14 bases. Looked up from germline, CDR1 is SGHRS and CDR2 is YFSETQ. CDR3 nucleotide sequence: TGCGCCAGCAGCTCTACCGGGACCGGGAATGAAAAACTGTTTTTT. Encoded protein: CASSSTGTGNEKLFF.

The rearrangement links TRBV12-3 or TRBV12-4 to TRBJ2-1, with 12 bases identical to TRBD2. The CDR3 runs to 17 residues. J lost 4 bases, V lost 6 bases, and 10 bases had no gene match. This chain's CDR3 is CASSQHGLAGLYNEQFF. Written as DNA, the CDR3 is TGTGCCAGCAGCCAACACGGACTAGCGGGACTTTACAATGAGCAGTTCTTC.

This clonotype was detected only a few times. The chain employs TRBV24-1 and TRBJ1-2; no reliable D call. Germline lookup yields CDR1 KGHDR and CDR2 SFDVKD. The CDR3 sequence is 12 residues long. V was cut by 4 bases and J by 3 bases, with 5 bases left in between. This CDR3 reads CATSETDYGYTF. The CDR3 coding sequence is TGTGCCACCAGTGAAACAGACTATGGCTACACCTTC.